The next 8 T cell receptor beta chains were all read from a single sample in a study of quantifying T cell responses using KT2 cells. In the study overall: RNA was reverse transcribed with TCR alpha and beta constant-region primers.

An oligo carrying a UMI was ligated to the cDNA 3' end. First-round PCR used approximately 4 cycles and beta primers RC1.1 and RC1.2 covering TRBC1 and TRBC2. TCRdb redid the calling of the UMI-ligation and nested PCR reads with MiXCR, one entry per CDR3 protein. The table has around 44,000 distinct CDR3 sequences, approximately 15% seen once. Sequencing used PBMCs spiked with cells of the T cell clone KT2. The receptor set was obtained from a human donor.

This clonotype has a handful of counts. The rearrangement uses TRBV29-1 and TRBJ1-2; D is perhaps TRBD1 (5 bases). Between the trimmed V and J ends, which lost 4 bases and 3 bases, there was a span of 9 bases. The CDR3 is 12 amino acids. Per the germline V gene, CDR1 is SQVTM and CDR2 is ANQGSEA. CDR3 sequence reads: CSVAGGDYGYTF. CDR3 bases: TGCAGCGTTGCGGGGGGGGACTATGGCTACACCTTC.

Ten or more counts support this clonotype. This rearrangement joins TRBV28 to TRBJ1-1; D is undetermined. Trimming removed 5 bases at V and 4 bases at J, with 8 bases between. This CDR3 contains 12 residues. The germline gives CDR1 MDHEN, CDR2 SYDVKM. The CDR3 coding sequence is TGTGCCAGCAGTCAGGAGACCACTGAAGCTTTCTTT. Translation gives CASSQETTEAFF.

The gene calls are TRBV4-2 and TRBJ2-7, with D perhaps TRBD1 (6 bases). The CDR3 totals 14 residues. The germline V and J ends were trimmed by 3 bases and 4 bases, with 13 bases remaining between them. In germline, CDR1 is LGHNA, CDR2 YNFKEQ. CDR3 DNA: TGTGCCAGCAGCCAGGACCGGACAGAGTACGAGCAGTACTTC. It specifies CASSQDRTEYEQYF.

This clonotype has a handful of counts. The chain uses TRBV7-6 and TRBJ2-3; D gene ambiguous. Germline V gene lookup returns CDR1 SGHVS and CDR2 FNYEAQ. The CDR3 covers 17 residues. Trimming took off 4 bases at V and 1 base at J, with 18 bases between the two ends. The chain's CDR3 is CASSSRSILWGTDTQYF. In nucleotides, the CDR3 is TGTGCCAGCAGCTCCCGGTCCATCCTCTGGGGCACAGATACGCAGTATTTT.

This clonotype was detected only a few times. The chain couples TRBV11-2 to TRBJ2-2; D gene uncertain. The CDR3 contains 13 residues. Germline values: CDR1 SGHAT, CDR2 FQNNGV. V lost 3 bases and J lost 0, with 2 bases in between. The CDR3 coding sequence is TGTGCCAGCAGCTTCTCGAACACCGGGGAGCTGTTTTTT. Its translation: CASSFSNTGELFF.

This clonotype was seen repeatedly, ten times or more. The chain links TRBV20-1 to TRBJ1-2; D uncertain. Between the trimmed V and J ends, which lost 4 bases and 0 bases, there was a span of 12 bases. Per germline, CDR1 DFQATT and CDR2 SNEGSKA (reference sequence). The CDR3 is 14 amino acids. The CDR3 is CSANGVITNYGYTF. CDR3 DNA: TGCAGTGCTAACGGAGTCATTACTAACTATGGCTACACCTTC.

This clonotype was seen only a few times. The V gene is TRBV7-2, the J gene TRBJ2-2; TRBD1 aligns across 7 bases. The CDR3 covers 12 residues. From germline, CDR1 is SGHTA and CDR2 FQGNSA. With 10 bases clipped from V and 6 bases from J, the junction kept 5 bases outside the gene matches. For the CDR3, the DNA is TGTGCCACCGAACAGGGGCCCGGGGAGCTGTTTTTT. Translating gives CATEQGPGELFF.

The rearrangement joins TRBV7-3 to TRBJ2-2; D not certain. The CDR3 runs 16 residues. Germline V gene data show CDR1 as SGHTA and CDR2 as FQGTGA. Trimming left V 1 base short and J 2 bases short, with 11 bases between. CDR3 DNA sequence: TGTGCCAGCAGCTTAATGGCTCAAGTAAACACCGGGGAGCTGTTTTTT. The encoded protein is CASSLMAQVNTGELFF.